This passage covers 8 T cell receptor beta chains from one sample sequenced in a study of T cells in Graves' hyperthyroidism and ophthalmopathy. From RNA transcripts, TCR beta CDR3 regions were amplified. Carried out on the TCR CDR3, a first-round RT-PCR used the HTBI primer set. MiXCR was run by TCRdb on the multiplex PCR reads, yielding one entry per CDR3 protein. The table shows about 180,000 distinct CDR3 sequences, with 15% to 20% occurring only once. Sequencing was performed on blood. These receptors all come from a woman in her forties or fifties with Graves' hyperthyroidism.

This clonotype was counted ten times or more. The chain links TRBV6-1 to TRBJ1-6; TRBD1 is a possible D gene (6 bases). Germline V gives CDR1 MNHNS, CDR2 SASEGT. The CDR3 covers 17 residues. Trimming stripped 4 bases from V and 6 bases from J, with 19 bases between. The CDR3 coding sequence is TGTGCCAGCAGTGGACTTCAGGGGTCAACCCCTAATTCACCCCTCCACTTT. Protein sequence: CASSGLQGSTPNSPLHF.

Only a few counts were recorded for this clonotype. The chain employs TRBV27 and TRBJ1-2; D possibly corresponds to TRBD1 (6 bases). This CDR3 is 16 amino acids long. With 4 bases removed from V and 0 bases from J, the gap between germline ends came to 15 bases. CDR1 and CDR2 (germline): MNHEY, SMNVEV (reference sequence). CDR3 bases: TGTGCCAGCAGTTATACAGGGCTCGAAGCTAACTATGGCTACACCTTC. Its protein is CASSYTGLEANYGYTF.

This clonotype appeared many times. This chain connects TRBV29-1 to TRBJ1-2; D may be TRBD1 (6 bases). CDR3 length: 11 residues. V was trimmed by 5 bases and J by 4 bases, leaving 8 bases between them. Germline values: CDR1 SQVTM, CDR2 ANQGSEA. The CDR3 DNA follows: TGCAGCGTTACGGACAGCTATGGCTACACCTTC. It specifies CSVTDSYGYTF.

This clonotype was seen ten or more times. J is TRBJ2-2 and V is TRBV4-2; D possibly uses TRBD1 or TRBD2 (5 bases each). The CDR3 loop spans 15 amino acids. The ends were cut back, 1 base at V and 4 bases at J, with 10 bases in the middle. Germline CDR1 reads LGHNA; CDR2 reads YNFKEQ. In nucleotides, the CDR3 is TGTGCCAGCAGCCAAGGTGGGGGTGGCACCGGGGAGCTGTTTTTT. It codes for CASSQGGGGTGELFF.

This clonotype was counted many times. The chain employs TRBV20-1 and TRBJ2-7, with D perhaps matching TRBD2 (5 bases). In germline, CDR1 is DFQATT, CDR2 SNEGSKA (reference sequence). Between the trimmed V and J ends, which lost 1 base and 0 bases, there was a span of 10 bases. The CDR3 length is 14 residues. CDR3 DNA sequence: TGCAGTGCTAGAGTTGGAGCGGCCTCCTACGAGCAGTACTTC. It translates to CSARVGAASYEQYF.

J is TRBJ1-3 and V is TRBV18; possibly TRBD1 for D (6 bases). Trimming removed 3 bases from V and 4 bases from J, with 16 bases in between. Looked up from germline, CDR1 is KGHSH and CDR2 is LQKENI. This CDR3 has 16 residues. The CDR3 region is CASSPVQGSGGNTIYF. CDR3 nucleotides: TGTGCCAGCTCACCGGTACAGGGCTCTGGAGGAAACACCATATATTTT.

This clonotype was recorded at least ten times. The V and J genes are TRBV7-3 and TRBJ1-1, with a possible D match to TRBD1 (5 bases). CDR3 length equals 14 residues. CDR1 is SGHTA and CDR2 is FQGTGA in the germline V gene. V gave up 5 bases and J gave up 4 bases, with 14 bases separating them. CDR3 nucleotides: TGTGCCAGCAGCATGGGGGGGATGGGCACTGAAGCTTTCTTT. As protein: CASSMGGMGTEAFF.

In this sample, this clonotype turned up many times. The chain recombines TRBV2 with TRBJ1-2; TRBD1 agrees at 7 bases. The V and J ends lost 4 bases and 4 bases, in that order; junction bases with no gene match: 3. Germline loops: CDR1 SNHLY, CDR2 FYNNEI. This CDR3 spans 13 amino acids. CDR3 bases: TGTGCCAGCAGTGGACAGGGCTCCTATGGCTACACCTTC. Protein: CASSGQGSYGYTF. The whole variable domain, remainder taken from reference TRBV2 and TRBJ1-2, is EPEVTQTPSHQVTQMGQEVILRCVPISNHLYFYWYRQILGQKVEFLVSFYNNEISEKSEIFDDQFSVERPDGSNFTLKIRSTKLEDSAMYFCASSGQGSYGYTFGSGTRLTVV.